This T cell receptor beta chain was documented in a study of CD8 T cells in ankylosing spondylitis. Study-level points and caveats: A motif in TCR beta, a set of eight highly homologous variants, appeared characteristic of ankylosing spondylitis blood. Matched synovial fluid from ankylosing spondylitis patients was reported to be enriched for disease-linked clones.

A quantitative 5'-RACE method, one with molecular barcodes, was used to make TCR beta libraries. Via MiXCR, TCRdb re-called the 5' RACE reads, giving one row per CDR3 protein. This table holds 160,000 or so distinct CDR3 sequences, around a tenth found once. This clonotype was counted a few times. Antigen unknown. The germline gives CDR1 MNHEY, CDR2 SVGEGT. Trimming removed 6 bases from V and 1 base from J, with 12 bases in between. The CDR3 runs 14 residues. The receptor was derived from a female donor with ankylosing spondylitis or in good health (not recorded which). Sequencing was done on a sample of blood, either unsorted or a sorted T cell fraction (not recorded which). The V call is TRBV6-2 or TRBV6-3, the J call TRBJ1-1; the D gene is possibly TRBD1 (6 bases). CDR3 in DNA: TGTGCCAGCAGCAACGGACAGTCGAACACTGAAGCTTTCTTT. Protein: CASSNGQSNTEAFF.